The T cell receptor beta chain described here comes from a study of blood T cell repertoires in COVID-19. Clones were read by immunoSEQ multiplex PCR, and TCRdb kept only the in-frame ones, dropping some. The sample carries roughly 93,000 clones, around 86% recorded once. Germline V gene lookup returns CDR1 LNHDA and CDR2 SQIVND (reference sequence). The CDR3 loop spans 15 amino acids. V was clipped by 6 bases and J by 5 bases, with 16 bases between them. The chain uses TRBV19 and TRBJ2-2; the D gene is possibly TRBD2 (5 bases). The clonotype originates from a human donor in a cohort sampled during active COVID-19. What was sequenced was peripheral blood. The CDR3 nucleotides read TGTGCCAGTAGGTCTGAGGGAGTCAATACCGGGGAGCTGTTTTTT. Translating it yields CASRSEGVNTGELFF.